The 29 T cell receptor beta chains listed next were all sequenced from one sample in a study of cytomegalovirus exposure and HLA in healthy donors. Primers: 60 Vbeta forward and 13 Jbeta reverse. Measured with immunoSEQ multiplex PCR; TCRdb has only the in-frame clones, and not every one. The sample includes some 200,000 clones, around 76% seen only once; the top ten take around 1.9%. The source material was PBMCs. These receptors were taken from a woman between 25 and 40 years old in good health and CMV-seropositive.

The V gene is TRBV14, the J gene TRBJ2-7; 10 nucleotides align to TRBD2. The ends lost 3 bases at V and 3 bases at J; junction bases unmatched: 5. Germline loops: CDR1 SGHDN, CDR2 FVKESK. There are 15 residues in the CDR3. The CDR3 bases are TGTGCCAGCAGCCACCTAGCGGGAGATCTCTACGAGCAGTACTTC. It translates to CASSHLAGDLYEQYF.

V and J are TRBV9 and TRBJ2-1, with 7 bases matching TRBD1. CDR1 and CDR2 (germline): SGDLS, YYNGEE. V gave up 1 base and J gave up 4 bases; unmatched junction bases: 5. CDR3 length: 15 amino acids. The CDR3 loop is CASSVIVRGYNEQFF. CDR3 nucleotide sequence: TGTGCCAGCAGCGTAATCGTCAGGGGGTACAATGAGCAGTTCTTC. The complete variable domain, with remaining parts taken from reference TRBV9 and TRBJ2-1, reads DSGVTQTPKHLITATGQRVTLRCSPRSGDLSVYWYQQSLDQGLQFLIQYYNGEERAKGNILERFSAQQFPDLHSELNLSSLELGDSALYFCASSVIVRGYNEQFFGPGTRLTVL.

The chain joins TRBV25-1 to TRBJ2-5; 8 bases are shared with TRBD2. The J call may not be correct, given that the DNA end is closer to TRBJ2-7. The CDR3 extends over 16 amino acids. CDR1 is MGHDK, CDR2 SYGVNS, per germline. CDR3 sequence reads: CASSEVIAGPSYEQYF. CDR3 DNA sequence: TGTGCCAGCAGTGAGGTAATAGCGGGACCATCCTACGAGCAGTACTTC.

The CDR3 nucleotides read TGTGCCAGCAGCAGGGGGCTCTACACTGAAGCTTTCTTT. Protein sequence: CASSRGLYTEAFF. The chain links TRBV6-6 to TRBJ1-1, with TRBD1 identical over 8 bases. The CDR3 has 13 residues. Germline V gene data show CDR1 as MNHNY and CDR2 as SVGAGI (reference sequence). V lost 6 bases to trimming and J lost 3 bases; unmatched junction nucleotides: 3.

The chain recombines TRBV27 with TRBJ2-2; 8 bases fit TRBD1. V was pared by 6 bases and J by 1 base, with 7 bases of the junction left unmatched. The CDR3 is 16 amino acids. Germline CDR1 is MNHEY and CDR2 is SMNVEV (reference sequence). The CDR3 here is CASRGGQVWNTGELFF. The CDR3 DNA reads TGTGCCAGCAGGGGGGGACAGGTCTGGAACACCGGGGAGCTGTTTTTT.

The genes are TRBV7-2 and TRBJ2-7; 7 bases are a match to TRBD1. This CDR3 is built from 14 residues. The trim removed 6 bases at V and 0 bases at J, leaving 5 bases unmatched. Per germline, CDR1 SGHTA and CDR2 FQGNSA. CDR3 loop: CASSNDRASYEQYF. In DNA, the CDR3 is TGTGCCAGCAGTAATGACAGGGCCTCCTACGAGCAGTACTTC.

In its sample, this clone was seen once. The chain couples TRBV2 to TRBJ2-3; 7 bases match TRBD1. V was clipped by 7 bases and J by 0 bases; unmatched bases: 10. The CDR3 has 16 residues. CDR1 and CDR2 (germline): SNHLY, FYNNEI. Here the CDR3 DNA reads TGTGCCAGCAAGAGACAGGGTCCCCTTAGCACAGATACGCAGTATTTT. Translated, it gives CASKRQGPLSTDTQYF.

V and J are TRBV28 and TRBJ2-1; 8 bases line up with TRBD1. The V gene end was trimmed by 7 bases and the J gene end by 5 bases; junction bases not matched to a gene: 16. This CDR3 is 17 amino acids long. Germline values: CDR1 MDHEN, CDR2 SYDVKM. CDR3 bases: TGTGCCAGCAAGGCGGTACTAGGACAGGGCAGCCACAATGAGCAGTTCTTC. Amino acids: CASKAVLGQGSHNEQFF.

This clone was recorded a few times. An end of the junction does not agree with germline; a read error may underlie this. The chain recombines TRBV5-4 with TRBJ1-1; possible D gene TRBD1, 6 bases. Looked up from germline, CDR1 is SGHNT and CDR2 is YYREEE (reference sequence). The CDR3 is 13 residues long. The CDR3, as DNA: TGTGCCAGCAGCACCGGACAGCGCAACCCTTCGTACTTT. Translating it yields CASSTGQRNPSYF.

The V and J genes are TRBV5-4 and TRBJ2-1; weak D call: TRBD1 (6 bases). Per the germline V gene, CDR1 is SGHNT and CDR2 is YYREEE (reference sequence). This CDR3 has 15 residues. V was trimmed by 4 bases and J by 6 bases, leaving 17 bases between them. CDR3 residues: CASSPRTARGNEQFF. CDR3 coding DNA: TGTGCCAGCAGCCCCCGCACCGCCAGGGGCAATGAGCAGTTCTTC.

V usage is TRBV4-3 and J usage is TRBJ2-2; 7 bases map to TRBD2. V was clipped by 2 bases and J by 5 bases; unmatched bases: 8. The germline gives CDR1 LGHNA, CDR2 YSLEER. The CDR3 runs 16 residues. CDR3 bases: TGCGCCAGCAGCCAATCTGGCTTGGGGGGGACCGGGGAGCTGTTTTTT. It specifies CASSQSGLGGTGELFF.

This rearrangement joins TRBV2 to TRBJ1-1; TRBD1 might be the D (5 bases). This CDR3 contains 11 residues. The V end lost 7 bases, the J end lost 9 bases, and 12 bases lay between the germline ends. Germline CDR1 and CDR2: SNHLY and FYNNEI. The CDR3 region has the DNA TGTGCCAGCATCAAGACAGACCAAGCTTTCTTT. It is translated as CASIKTDQAFF.

This chain uses TRBV5-4 with TRBJ2-2; TRBD2 is a possible D gene (5 bases). Per germline, CDR1 SGHNT and CDR2 YYREEE (reference sequence). V gave up 1 base and J gave up 3 bases, with 7 bases separating them. CDR3 length equals 14 residues. The CDR3 DNA is TGTGCCAGCAGCTTGAGGCGGGACACCGGGGAGCTGTTTTTT. This sequence encodes CASSLRRDTGELFF.

The gene calls are TRBV5-4 and TRBJ1-6, with D perhaps TRBD1 (5 bases). The CDR3 has 16 residues. V lost 3 bases to trimming and J lost 7 bases, with 17 bases between them. Per germline, CDR1 SGHNT and CDR2 YYREEE (reference sequence). CDR3 coding DNA: TGTGCCAGCAGCTCTCCGGGGGAGGGCGAGAATTCACCCCTCCACTTT. It is translated as CASSSPGEGENSPLHF. Full variable domain (missing parts from reference TRBV5-4 and TRBJ1-6): ETGVTQSPTHLIKTRGQQVTLRCSSQSGHNTVSWYQQALGQGPQFIFQYYREEENGRGNFPPRFSGLQFPNYSSELNVNALELDDSALYLCASSSPGEGENSPLHFGNGTRLTVT.

The rearrangement joins TRBV19 to TRBJ1-5; D is undetermined. The length of the CDR3 is 15 residues. CDR1 is LNHDA, CDR2 SQIVND, per germline (reference sequence). Deletions cut 8 bases from V and 6 bases from J, with 20 bases between. CDR3 protein: CASGSGEGLGQPQHF. CDR3 coding DNA: TGTGCCAGTGGAAGCGGGGAGGGTTTGGGTCAGCCCCAGCATTTT.

The V gene is TRBV10-3, the J gene TRBJ1-1, with D perhaps matching TRBD1 (6 bases). CDR1 is ENHRY and CDR2 is SYGVKD in the germline V gene. There are 14 residues in the CDR3. The V gene lost 3 bases and the J gene lost 7 bases, with 15 bases spanning the gap. The DNA of the CDR3 is TGTGCCATCAGTGACCACGGACAGAGATATGAAGCTTTCTTT. Its protein is CAISDHGQRYEAFF.

This chain joins TRBV27 and TRBJ1-2; TRBD1 matches at 8 bases. The CDR3 length is 14 residues. The germline V gene has CDR1 MNHEY and CDR2 SMNVEV (reference sequence). The trim removed 2 bases at V and 5 bases at J, leaving 4 bases unmatched. Here the CDR3 reads CASSLNGQGYGYTF. The CDR3 region has the DNA TGTGCCAGCAGTTTAAACGGACAGGGTTATGGCTACACCTTC.

A few counts support this clone. This specimen includes other DNA sequences encoding the same CDR3. The rearrangement links TRBV9 to TRBJ2-7, with D perhaps TRBD2 (5 bases). CDR3 length equals 15 residues. Germline-derived CDR1 and CDR2 are SGDLS and YYNGEE. Trimming pared 0 bases from V and 3 bases from J, leaving 13 bases between. The CDR3 loop reads CASSVAEGSNYEQYF. The CDR3 region has the DNA TGTGCCAGCAGCGTAGCTGAGGGTTCGAACTACGAGCAGTACTTC.

The chain joins TRBV7-9 to TRBJ2-3; tentatively, D is TRBD2 (5 bases). CDR1 SEHNR and CDR2 FQNEAQ come from the germline V gene (reference sequence). The length of the CDR3 is 17 residues. V was pared by 5 bases and J by 1 base, with 19 bases between. This CDR3 reads CASSQPLSDPGTDTQYF. The CDR3 bases are TGTGCCAGCAGCCAGCCTCTTAGCGATCCTGGCACAGATACGCAGTATTTT.

The chain carries TRBV19 and TRBJ2-2; 9 bases fit TRBD1. This CDR3 spans 15 amino acids. The V gene's germline CDR1 is LNHDA and CDR2 SQIVND (reference sequence). V lost 7 bases to trimming and J lost 4 bases; unmatched junction nucleotides: 7. The CDR3 DNA follows: TGTGCCAGTAAAAGACAGGGGGTTTCCACCGGGGAGCTGTTTTTT. Translating gives CASKRQGVSTGELFF.

The chain employs TRBV5-6 and TRBJ2-7; D unclear. Trimming left V 4 bases short and J 3 bases short, with 11 bases between. CDR1 and CDR2 (germline): SGHDT, YYEEEE. This CDR3 comprises 13 residues. CDR3 DNA: TGTGCCAGCAGCCCCGAATCTAGCTACGAGCAGTACTTC. Amino acid sequence: CASSPESSYEQYF. The full variable domain, with the rest looked up from reference TRBV5-6 and TRBJ2-7, is DAGVTQSPTHLIKTRGQQVTLRCSPKSGHDTVSWYQQALGQGPQFIFQYYEEEERQRGNFPDRFSGHQFPNYSSELNVNALLLGDSALYLCASSPESSYEQYFGPGTRLTVT.

As DNA, the CDR3 is TGTGCCAGCACCGCTTCTGAGCGGGGGGGCATCGATGAGCAGTTCTTC. It specifies CASTASERGGIDEQFF. The chain joins TRBV7-9 to TRBJ2-1; 10 bases agree with TRBD2. The CDR3 extends over 16 amino acids. With 7 bases clipped from V and 8 bases from J, the junction kept 14 bases outside the gene matches. CDR1 SEHNR and CDR2 FQNEAQ come from the germline V gene (reference sequence).

This chain connects TRBV9 to TRBJ1-2, with D possibly TRBD1 on 6 matching bases. From germline, CDR1 is SGDLS and CDR2 YYNGEE. Trimming took 3 bases from V and 5 from J, leaving 8 bases between them. CDR3 size: 12 residues. In DNA form, the CDR3 reads TGTGCCAGCAGCGACAGGGTGTATGGCTACACCTTC. Its protein product is CASSDRVYGYTF.

This clone has only a few counts. V gene TRBV6-5 combines with J gene TRBJ1-1; D is undetermined. The CDR3 runs 13 residues. Germline CDR1 and CDR2: MNHEY and SVGAGI. Trimming shortened V by 0 bases and J by 6 bases, and 8 bases separated the two germline ends. Here the CDR3 reads CASSYSYSAEAFF. CDR3 nucleotides: TGTGCCAGCAGTTACTCTTATTCGGCTGAAGCTTTCTTT.

The rearrangement links TRBV5-6 to TRBJ2-3; D possibly corresponds to TRBD2 (6 bases). The CDR3 runs 14 residues. The germline gives CDR1 SGHDT, CDR2 YYEEEE. V lost 4 bases and J 4 bases, leaving 13 bases between the germline ends. Written as DNA, the CDR3 is TGTGCCAGCAGCCCGGTGGGGGGTCCAGATACGCAGTATTTT. Translating gives CASSPVGGPDTQYF.

V usage is TRBV7-9 and J usage is TRBJ2-2, with TRBD1 matching over 9 bases. Germline assignment: CDR1 SEHNR and CDR2 FQNEAQ (reference sequence). The CDR3 has 16 amino acids. V trimming: 3 bases; J trimming: 6 bases; junction bases outside the gene matches: 8. As DNA, the CDR3 is TGTGCCAGCAGCTTCCGAGGACAGGGGTCGTCCGGGGAGCTGTTTTTT. Translating gives CASSFRGQGSSGELFF.

With regard to this clone: At one boundary the junction diverges from the germline segment, which might be a read error. Other DNA sequences from this sample encode an identical CDR3 as well. This chain links TRBV29-1 with TRBJ1-1; 9 bases match TRBD1. CDR1 is SQVTM and CDR2 is ANQGSEA in the germline V gene. The CDR3 consists of 14 residues. Written as DNA, the CDR3 is TGCAGCGTTTATGGGACAGGGTTGAACACTGAAGCTTTTTTT. Protein sequence: CSVYGTGLNTEAFF.

This clone was observed a few times. The chain couples TRBV15 to TRBJ1-1; the match to TRBD1 covers 12 bases. This CDR3 region has 19 residues. In germline, CDR1 is LNHNV, CDR2 YYDKDF (reference sequence). Germline trimming cut 0 bases from V and 4 bases from J; bases unmatched to any gene: 12. CDR3 residues: CATSRDRGQGAGSVTEAFF. CDR3 sequence (DNA): TGTGCCACCAGCAGAGATCGGGGACAGGGGGCTGGTTCGGTCACTGAAGCTTTCTTT. Full variable domain (remainder filled in from reference TRBV15 and TRBJ1-1): DAMVIQNPRYQVTQFGKPVTLSCSQTLNHNVMYWYQQKSSQAPKLLFHYYDKDFNNEADTPDNFQSRRPNTSFCFLDIRSPGLGDTAMYLCATSRDRGQGAGSVTEAFFGQGTRLTVV.

The CDR3 nucleotides are TGTGCCAGCAGCTTGGCAGCAGCGGGGACAGATACGCAGTATTTT. It specifies CASSLAAAGTDTQYF. The chain has TRBV5-4 and TRBJ2-3, with 7 bases that match TRBD2. Losses at the gene ends were 0 bases for V and 3 bases for J; bases not matched to a gene: 4. The CDR3 loop spans 15 amino acids. Germline lookup yields CDR1 SGHNT and CDR2 YYREEE (reference sequence).